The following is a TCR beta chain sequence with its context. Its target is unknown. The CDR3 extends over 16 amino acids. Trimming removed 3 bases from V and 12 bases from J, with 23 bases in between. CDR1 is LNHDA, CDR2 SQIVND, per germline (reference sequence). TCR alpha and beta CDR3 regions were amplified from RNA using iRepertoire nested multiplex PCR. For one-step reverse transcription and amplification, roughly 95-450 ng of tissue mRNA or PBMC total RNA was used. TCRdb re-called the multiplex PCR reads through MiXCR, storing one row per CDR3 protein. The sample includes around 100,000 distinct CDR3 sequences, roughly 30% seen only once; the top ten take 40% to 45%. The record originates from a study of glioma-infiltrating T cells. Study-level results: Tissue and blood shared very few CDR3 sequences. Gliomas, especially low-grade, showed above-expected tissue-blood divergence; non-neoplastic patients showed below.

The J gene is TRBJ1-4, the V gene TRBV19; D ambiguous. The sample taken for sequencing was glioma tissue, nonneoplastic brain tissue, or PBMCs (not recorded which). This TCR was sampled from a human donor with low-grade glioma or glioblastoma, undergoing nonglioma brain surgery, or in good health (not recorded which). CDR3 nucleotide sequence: TGTGCCAGTAGTATGTGGCTAACCACGAAACGGGATCAACTGTTTTTT. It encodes CASSMWLTTKRDQLFF.